A single TCR beta chain is shown here with its context. Its matching antigen is unknown. The table came from immunoSEQ multiplex PCR; TCRdb's copy has only in-frame clones and leaves some out. The sample lists around 120,000 clones, roughly 87% occurring once. This sample is drawn from a study of T cell responses to AZD1222 COVID-19 vaccine. Germline CDR1 and CDR2: SGHRS and YFSETQ. CDR3 length: 15 residues. With V trimmed by 6 bases and J by 6 bases, 8 bases remained unmatched. Whole-study findings and limits: All repertoire sampling was performed exclusively after the peak T cell response.

This specimen consisted of peripheral blood, obtained on day 0 of AZD1222 vaccination. The receptor was derived from an adult in good health. V and J are TRBV5-1 and TRBJ2-3; 12 bases line up with TRBD2. CDR3 amino acids: CASTETSGGLDTQYF. CDR3 in DNA: TGCGCCAGCACCGAGACTAGCGGGGGATTGGATACGCAGTATTTT.